The 29 T cell receptor beta chains given below trace back to one sample, sequenced in a study of shared clonotypes between healthy human individuals (TCRdb year 2020). The method was the immunoSEQ multiplex PCR assay. TCRdb holds this immuneACCESS table with in-frame rearrangements only. Some clones are missing; in checked studies, unresolved V genes explain under half, and the rest has no known cause. The sample contains around 1,100,000 clones, around three quarters of them found a single time. 0.89% of the sample rests with the top ten. What was sequenced was memory CD4+ T cells from PBMCs. In the paper's terms, the cell subset or site label means: CD45RA-negative fraction. The origin of the receptors is a man aged 18-30 years in good health. Some clones in this sample may be carry-over from other donors' samples.

The chain is built from TRBV7-9 and TRBJ1-1, with D perhaps matching TRBD1 (6 bases). CDR3 length: 14 residues. Looked up from germline, CDR1 is SEHNR and CDR2 is FQNEAQ (reference sequence). Deletions cut 2 bases from V and 4 bases from J, with 11 bases between. In DNA, the CDR3 is TGTGCCAGCAGCTTATCCGGGGGGCTCACTGAAGCTTTCTTT. It codes for CASSLSGGLTEAFF.

The genes are TRBV5-4 and TRBJ2-3, with 13 bases fitting TRBD2. The V gene end was trimmed by 6 bases and the J gene end by 0 bases; junction bases not matched to a gene: 4. CDR1 and CDR2 (germline): SGHNT, YYREEE (reference sequence). The length of the CDR3 is 16 residues. The chain's CDR3 is CASTRLAGGSTDTQYF. The CDR3 region has the DNA TGTGCCAGCACCAGACTAGCGGGAGGAAGCACAGATACGCAGTATTTT. The variable domain in full, completed from reference TRBV5-4 and TRBJ2-3, reads ETGVTQSPTHLIKTRGQQVTLRCSSQSGHNTVSWYQQALGQGPQFIFQYYREEENGRGNFPPRFSGLQFPNYSSELNVNALELDDSALYLCASTRLAGGSTDTQYFGPGTRLTVL.

CDR3 loop: CASSDQGQTYEQYF. The CDR3 region has the DNA TGTGCCAGCAGTGATCAAGGACAGACCTACGAGCAGTACTTC. J is TRBJ2-7 and V is TRBV2; TRBD1 is a possible D gene (6 bases). The germline gives CDR1 SNHLY, CDR2 FYNNEI. Between the trimmed V and J ends, which lost 3 bases and 2 bases, there was a span of 11 bases. There are 14 residues in the CDR3.

V usage is TRBV29-1 and J usage is TRBJ2-3, with 7 bases matching TRBD2. CDR3 length equals 13 residues. The germline V gene has CDR1 SQVTM and CDR2 ANQGSEA. Trimming at V came to 5 bases and at J to 3 bases, leaving 5 bases not matched to a gene. The CDR3 coding sequence is TGCAGCGTTTTCGGCGGGAGAACAGATACGCAGTATTTT. Protein: CSVFGGRTDTQYF.

The V gene is TRBV15, the J gene TRBJ1-2; D ambiguous. This CDR3 comprises 16 residues. Germline loops: CDR1 LNHNV, CDR2 YYDKDF (reference sequence). The V gene lost 0 bases and the J gene lost 8 bases, with 19 bases spanning the gap. As DNA, the CDR3 is TGTGCCACCAGCAGAGATTATCCGGCGACACTGGGAGGCTACACCTTC. Protein product: CATSRDYPATLGGYTF.

With respect to this clone: This sample includes further DNA sequences coding for the same CDR3. CDR3: CASSLAGARDTEAFF. The CDR3, as DNA: TGTGCCAGCAGCTTGGCCGGGGCGCGGGACACTGAAGCTTTCTTT. The chain uses TRBV5-4 and TRBJ1-1; perhaps TRBD1 as D (5 bases). Trimming cost V 0 bases and J 3 bases, with 12 bases left between them. The CDR3 spans 15 residues. Germline V CDR1 and CDR2: SGHNT, YYREEE (reference sequence).

This chain connects TRBV6-5 to TRBJ2-7; TRBD2 agrees at 13 bases. Germline V gives CDR1 MNHEY, CDR2 SVGAGI. Trimming took 4 bases from V and 7 from J; bases not matched to a gene: 7. This CDR3 has 15 residues. This CDR3 reads CASSSGLAGDGEQYF. CDR3 nucleotides: TGTGCCAGCAGTTCCGGACTAGCGGGAGATGGGGAGCAGTACTTC.

This chain connects TRBV30 to TRBJ2-5; no clear D gene. The CDR3 has 11 amino acids. Trimming stripped 4 bases from V and 2 bases from J, with 5 bases between. Looked up from germline, CDR1 is GTSNPN and CDR2 is SVGIG (reference sequence). The CDR3 is CAWILQETQYF. The DNA for the CDR3 is TGTGCCTGGATTCTACAAGAGACCCAGTACTTC. Together with reference TRBV30 and TRBJ2-5, the CDR3 gives the full variable domain: SQTIHQWPATLVQPVGSPLSLECTVEGTSNPNLYWYRQAAGRGLQLLFYSVGIGQISSEVPQNLSASRPQDRQFILSSKKLLLSDSGFYLCAWILQETQYFGPGTRLLVL.

This clone appeared once. The chain recombines TRBV11-3 with TRBJ2-6, with a tentative D call TRBD2 (6 bases). CDR1 is SGHNT and CDR2 is YENEEA in the germline V gene. V dropped 5 bases and J dropped 1 base, with 12 bases sitting between them. The CDR3 contains 16 residues. Here the CDR3 reads CASSHGGGSGANVLTF. The DNA of the CDR3 is TGTGCCAGCAGCCATGGTGGGGGGTCTGGGGCCAACGTCCTGACTTTC.

The chain carries TRBV10-2 and TRBJ2-4; no clear D gene. Trimming left V 7 bases short and J 5 bases short, with 9 bases between. CDR3 length: 12 residues. Germline CDR1 WSHSY, CDR2 SAAADI. This CDR3 reads CASTPDQNIQYF. The CDR3 DNA is TGCGCCAGCACACCCGACCAAAACATTCAGTACTTC.

V gene TRBV7-9 combines with J gene TRBJ2-5, with D possibly being TRBD1 (6 bases). The germline V gene encodes CDR1 SEHNR and CDR2 FQNEAQ (reference sequence). Trimming took off 6 bases at V and 5 bases at J, with 16 bases between the two ends. This CDR3 has 14 residues. CDR3 amino acids: CASRQGQGLETQYF. The CDR3 DNA reads as TGTGCCAGCAGGCAGGGGCAGGGCCTGGAGACCCAGTACTTC. Based on the CDR3 plus reference TRBV7-9 and TRBJ2-5, the full variable domain is DTGVSQNPRHKITKRGQNVTFRCDPISEHNRLYWYRQTLGQGPEFLTYFQNEAQLEKSRLLSDRFSAERPKGSFSTLEIQRTEQGDSAMYLCASRQGQGLETQYFGPGTRLLVL.

The J gene is TRBJ2-2, the V gene TRBV10-2; D ambiguous. The CDR3 loop spans 14 amino acids. Looked up from germline, CDR1 is WSHSY and CDR2 is SAAADI. Trimming shortened V by 8 bases and J by 1 base, and 11 bases separated the two germline ends. CDR3 residues: CASDNGQNTGELFF. In DNA form, the CDR3 reads TGCGCCAGCGATAATGGCCAGAACACCGGGGAGCTGTTTTTT.

J is TRBJ2-2 and V is TRBV7-3; TRBD2 agrees at 8 bases. This CDR3 has 16 residues. V shed 5 bases, J shed 6 bases, and the junction held 11 bases outside the gene matches. Germline V CDR1 and CDR2: SGHTA, FQGTGA. The CDR3 sequence is CASSPPGTRGAGELFF. The CDR3 DNA reads TGTGCCAGCAGCCCGCCCGGGACTAGAGGCGCCGGGGAGCTGTTTTTT.

The V gene is TRBV7-9, the J gene TRBJ2-7; a weak D match, TRBD2 (6 bases). CDR1 SEHNR and CDR2 FQNEAQ come from the germline V gene (reference sequence). The V end was cut by 5 bases, the J end by 6 bases, with 17 bases between. CDR3 length: 14 amino acids. In nucleotides, the CDR3 is TGTGCCAGCAGCCGTGCAGGGACTCGCGGCGAGCAGTACTTC. It specifies CASSRAGTRGEQYF.

The chain links TRBV19 to TRBJ1-2, with D possibly matching TRBD1 (5 bases). Trimming cost V 6 bases and J 6 bases, with 17 bases left between them. This CDR3 spans 14 amino acids. Looked up from germline, CDR1 is LNHDA and CDR2 is SQIVND (reference sequence). Written as DNA, the CDR3 is TGTGCCAGTAGGAAAATGGACACGGTCGATGGCTACACCTTC. It codes for CASRKMDTVDGYTF. Based on the CDR3 plus reference TRBV19 and TRBJ1-2, the full variable domain is DGGITQSPKYLFRKEGQNVTLSCEQNLNHDAMYWYRQDPGQGLRLIYYSQIVNDFQKGDIAEGYSVSREKKESFPLTVTSAQKNPTAFYLCASRKMDTVDGYTFGSGTRLTVV.

This chain connects TRBV6-5 to TRBJ1-1, with no clear D. The CDR3 totals 14 residues. V shed 2 bases and J shed 4 bases, with 11 bases lying between them. Germline CDR1 MNHEY, CDR2 SVGAGI. The CDR3 protein is CASSYHSVATEAFF. The CDR3 DNA reads as TGTGCCAGCAGTTACCATTCCGTGGCCACTGAAGCTTTCTTT.

This clone was counted a few times. The V call is TRBV27, the J call TRBJ1-2; perhaps TRBD1 as D (6 bases). The CDR3 consists of 17 residues. The V end was cut by 5 bases, the J end by 4 bases, with 23 bases between. CDR1 is MNHEY and CDR2 is SMNVEV in the germline V gene (reference sequence). CDR3 residues: CASSQKGQQGRVYGYTF. The DNA of the CDR3 is TGTGCCAGCAGTCAAAAGGGCCAACAGGGACGCGTCTATGGCTACACCTTC.

The table lists this clone with a few counts. The same CDR3 arises from other DNA sequences in this sample as well. The chain uses TRBV5-1 and TRBJ2-3, with TRBD2 as a possible D gene (5 bases). The CDR3 covers 14 residues. V gave up 0 bases and J gave up 6 bases, with 11 bases separating them. The V gene's germline CDR1 is SGHRS and CDR2 YFSETQ. The CDR3 here is CASSLGGRGDTQYF. Written as DNA, the CDR3 is TGCGCCAGCAGCTTGGGTGGGAGAGGTGATACGCAGTATTTT.

This rearrangement joins TRBV11-3 to TRBJ2-6; 7 positions match TRBD1. CDR3 length: 17 amino acids. With 5 bases clipped from V and 4 bases from J, the junction kept 11 bases outside the gene matches. From germline, CDR1 is SGHNT and CDR2 YENEEA. For the CDR3, the DNA is TGTGCCAGCAGCCGTGGAGAGGGGGCGGGCGGGGCCAACGTCCTGACTTTC. Encoded protein: CASSRGEGAGGANVLTF.

The chain recombines TRBV6-1 with TRBJ1-5; D is unclear. V was trimmed by 6 bases and J by 1 base, leaving 13 bases between them. Germline-derived CDR1 and CDR2 are MNHNS and SASEGT. The CDR3 contains 15 residues. In DNA form, the CDR3 reads TGTGCCAGCAGACTTGACACGATCAGCAATCAGCCCCAGCATTTT. Encoded protein: CASRLDTISNQPQHF.

This clone is a singleton in its sample. This chain uses TRBV29-1 with TRBJ2-3; 10 nucleotides agree with TRBD1. With V trimmed by 6 bases and J by 4 bases, 4 bases remained unmatched. The CDR3 has 13 amino acids. The germline V gene encodes CDR1 SQVTM and CDR2 ANQGSEA. CDR3 in DNA: TGCAGCGTCCGACAGGGGGCTGCAGATACGCAGTATTTT. Translating gives CSVRQGAADTQYF.

V gene TRBV11-3 combines with J gene TRBJ2-1, with no clear D. CDR1 and CDR2 (germline): SGHNT, YENEEA. The germline V and J ends were trimmed by 5 bases and 8 bases, with 13 bases remaining between them. The CDR3 loop spans 13 amino acids. This CDR3 is CASSPSRVDEQFF. In nucleotides, the CDR3 is TGTGCCAGCAGCCCCAGTCGTGTGGATGAGCAGTTCTTC.

V and J are TRBV6-5 and TRBJ1-2, with D unclear. The germline V gene encodes CDR1 MNHEY and CDR2 SVGAGI. Trimming shortened V by 4 bases and J by 4 bases, and 4 bases separated the two germline ends. This CDR3 contains 11 residues. The CDR3: CASSSSYGYTF. CDR3 DNA: TGTGCCAGCAGTTCTTCCTATGGCTACACCTTC.

In its sample, this clone was seen once. V usage is TRBV10-3 and J usage is TRBJ2-3; TRBD2 agrees at 9 bases. This CDR3 is built from 17 residues. CDR1 is ENHRY, CDR2 SYGVKD, per germline. With 6 bases clipped from V and 6 bases from J, the junction kept 16 bases outside the gene matches. CDR3: CAISSQLAGLSQDTQYF. CDR3 in DNA: TGTGCCATCAGCTCCCAACTAGCGGGCTTATCGCAGGATACGCAGTATTTT.

This chain links TRBV6-1 with TRBJ1-6; the D gene is possibly TRBD1 (5 bases). Germline CDR1 is MNHNS and CDR2 is SASEGT. Trimming pared 5 bases from V and 5 bases from J, leaving 10 bases between. CDR3 length equals 14 residues. CDR3 nucleotide sequence: TGTGCCAGCAGTTGGCAGGGTAATAATTCACCCCTCCACTTT. It yields the protein CASSWQGNNSPLHF.

V and J are TRBV19 and TRBJ2-2; TRBD2 matches at 7 bases. V lost 6 bases, J lost 0 bases, and 7 bases stayed unmatched. The CDR3 has 16 residues. Germline assignment: CDR1 LNHDA and CDR2 SQIVND (reference sequence). Here the CDR3 DNA reads TGTGCCAGTAGCCTTTGGGCGGGGGCGAACACCGGGGAGCTGTTTTTT. This sequence encodes CASSLWAGANTGELFF.

This chain's CDR3 is CASSPGQFGELFF. The CDR3 DNA follows: TGTGCCAGTAGCCCGGGACAGTTCGGGGAGCTGTTTTTT. The chain employs TRBV19 and TRBJ2-2; the match to TRBD1 covers 7 bases. Germline V gene lookup returns CDR1 LNHDA and CDR2 SQIVND (reference sequence). Losses at the gene ends were 6 bases for V and 7 bases for J; bases not matched to a gene: 5. The CDR3 is 13 amino acids.

This clone was seen only a few times. V gene TRBV5-1 combines with J gene TRBJ2-1, with 10 bases aligning to TRBD1. Germline assignment: CDR1 SGHRS and CDR2 YFSETQ. This CDR3 spans 15 amino acids. Trimming cost V 5 bases and J 2 bases; bases outside gene matches: 4. The CDR3 region has the DNA TGCGCCAGCAGTCGACAGGGGGCGGCCTACAATGAGCAGTTCTTC. Its protein is CASSRQGAAYNEQFF.

The chain uses TRBV5-3 and TRBJ2-1; TRBD2 aligns across 7 bases. TRBV5-3 is known as an ORF, though its function is uncertain. The CDR3 length is 15 residues. V gave up 2 bases and J gave up 7 bases; unmatched junction bases: 9. The CDR3 loop reads CARSFTREAPNEQFF. DNA of the CDR3: TGTGCCAGAAGCTTTACACGGGAGGCCCCGAATGAGCAGTTCTTC.